This T cell receptor (beta chain) was captured by sequencing in a study of T cells in Graves' hyperthyroidism and ophthalmopathy. Germline V gives CDR1 MNHNS, CDR2 SASEGT. The CDR3 totals 13 residues. V was trimmed by 5 bases and J by 0 bases, leaving 4 bases between them. From RNA transcripts, TCR beta CDR3 regions were amplified. HTBI primers drove first-round RT-PCR of the TCR CDR3. Each CDR3 protein is one row after TCRdb ran MiXCR on the multiplex PCR reads. The sample has a few hundred thousand distinct CDR3 sequences, around 13% seen once. This clonotype was counted many times. Material: blood. The rearrangement links TRBV6-1 to TRBJ1-4, with D unresolved. This clonotype originated in a woman in her twenties or thirties with Graves' hyperthyroidism that later progressed to Graves' ophthalmopathy. The CDR3 loop reads CASSRTTNEKLFF. In DNA form, the CDR3 reads TGTGCCAGCAGTCGGACAACTAATGAAAAACTGTTTTTT.